This is a list of T cell receptor beta chains from one sample in a study of T cells in Graves' hyperthyroidism and ophthalmopathy. MiXCR, applied by TCRdb to the multiplex PCR reads, yields one record per CDR3 protein. The table records about 570,000 distinct CDR3 sequences, about 43% of them present only once. The sequenced sample consisted of peripheral blood or thyroid tissue (not recorded which). The receptors were sampled from an adult woman with Graves' disease, either hyperthyroidism or ophthalmopathy (not recorded which). CDR3s include the opening cysteine and the closing phenylalanine or tryptophan. D genes are given only for firm matches. Size is stated for part of the rows, as once, few or many counts, or as a class when the clone is expanded.

V gene	clone size	CDR3 length	J gene	D gene	CDR3 protein	CDR3 DNA
TRBV4-1	many	16	TRBJ2-7	NA	CASSQEPGQPYYEQYF	TGCGCCAGCAGCCAAGAGCCAGGACAGCCCTACTACGAGCAGTACTTC
TRBV6-5	NA	14	TRBJ1-1	NA	CASRPARQVAEAFF	TGTGCCAGCAGGCCCGCGAGACAGGTTGCTGAAGCTTTCTTT
TRBV15	many	13	TRBJ2-7	NA	CATSTLGSYEQYF	TGTGCCACCAGCACCTTGGGCTCCTACGAGCAGTACTTC
TRBV11-2	NA	14	TRBJ1-3	TRBD1	CASWTGYSGNTIYF	TGTGCCAGCTGGACAGGTTACTCTGGAAACACCATATATTTT
TRBV29-1	NA	13	TRBJ1-2	TRBD1	CSALDRANYGYTF	TGCAGCGCCTTAGACAGGGCTAACTATGGCTACACCTTC
TRBV5-1	many	15	TRBJ1-6	NA	CASSLVTAHNSPLHF	TGCGCCAGCAGCTTGGTAACGGCCCATAATTCACCCCTCCACTTT
TRBV28	many	13	TRBJ1-1	NA	CASSFLGDTEAFF	TGTGCCAGCAGTTTTTTGGGGGACACTGAAGCTTTCTTT
TRBV7-2	many	13	TRBJ2-5	NA	CASCPGIRETQYF	TGTGCCAGCTGTCCCGGTATTCGGGAGACCCAGTACTTC
TRBV18	NA	17	TRBJ2-6	TRBD1	CASSPGTGTSGANVLTF	TGTGCCAGCTCACCCGGGACAGGAACATCTGGGGCCAACGTCCTGACTTTC
TRBV30	few	16	TRBJ1-1	NA	CAWSPTLTSPNTEAFF	TGTGCCTGGAGTCCTACTTTGACGAGCCCGAACACTGAAGCTTTCTTT
TRBV11-1	NA	14	TRBJ1-1	NA	CASNFLRSNTEAFF	TGTGCCAGCAACTTTCTACGTTCGAACACTGAAGCTTTCTTT
TRBV7-8	NA	12	TRBJ1-2	NA	CASSFRSAVYTF	TGTGCCAGCAGCTTCAGGTCGGCAGTCTACACCTTC
TRBV7-2	NA	14	TRBJ2-1	NA	CASSPLDSYNEQFF	TGCGCCAGCAGCCCATTAGACTCCTACAATGAGCAGTTCTTC
TRBV29-1	NA	11	TRBJ1-4	NA	CSVEGSGSLFF	TGCAGCGTTGAGGGCTCGGGTTCACTGTTTTTT
TRBV10-3	NA	13	TRBJ1-5	NA	CAIADGAQETQHF	TGTGCCATCGCGGATGGGGCCCAAGAGACCCAGCATTTT
TRBV5-1	NA	14	TRBJ2-2	NA	CASSWTSGRPELFF	TGCGCCAGCAGCTGGACATCGGGACGGCCAGAGCTGTTTTTT
TRBV19	NA	14	TRBJ2-5	NA	CASRRTAGQETQYF	TGTGCCAGTAGGAGAACGGCAGGGCAAGAGACCCAGTACTTC
TRBV7-9	NA	16	TRBJ1-1	NA	CAGSRAGQGLGTEAFF	TGTGCCGGGAGCCGGGCAGGCCAGGGGTTGGGCACTGAAGCTTTCTTT
TRBV20-1	NA	12	TRBJ1-2	NA	CSATGTVYGYTF	TGCAGTGCTACAGGGACCGTCTATGGCTACACCTTC
TRBV2	NA	13	TRBJ2-5	NA	CASSALASETQYF	TGTGCCAGCAGCGCACTAGCTTCTGAGACCCAGTACTTC
TRBV5-1	few	16	TRBJ2-7	TRBD2	CASTPSLAGGPSEQYF	TGCGCCAGCACGCCCTCACTAGCGGGAGGGCCCTCCGAGCAGTACTTC
TRBV7-9	NA	12	TRBJ2-7	NA	CASSLYAGEQYF	TGTGCCAGCAGCTTATACGCGGGGGAGCAGTACTTC
TRBV7-3	many	14	TRBJ2-7	NA	CASSLAPATGEQYF	TGTGCCAGCAGCTTAGCCCCGGCGACGGGCGAGCAGTACTTC
TRBV7-9	NA	15	TRBJ2-7	TRBD1	CASSDLGQGTYEQYF	TGTGCCAGCAGTGACTTGGGACAGGGAACCTACGAGCAGTACTTC
TRBV5-1	NA	14	TRBJ1-3	NA	CASSSGSDRNTIYF	TGCGCCAGCAGCTCCGGGTCGGACAGAAACACCATATATTTT
TRBV2	NA	13	TRBJ2-6	NA	CASNPTRTNVLTF	TGTGCCAGCAATCCCACGCGGACCAACGTCCTGACTTTC
TRBV6-6	NA	14	TRBJ1-6	TRBD1	CASRAPGGYSPLHF	TGTGCCAGCAGGGCCCCAGGGGGTTATTCACCCCTCCACTTT
TRBV6-5	NA	16	TRBJ2-7	TRBD1	CASSTDRGGSSYEQYF	TGTGCCAGCAGTACGGACAGGGGTGGGTCGTCTTACGAGCAGTACTTC
TRBV3-1	once	16	TRBJ1-3	NA	CASSKIAMGPENTIYF	TGTGCCAGCAGCAAAATCGCGATGGGACCTGAGAACACCATATATTTT
TRBV7-9	few	13	TRBJ2-1	NA	CASSLAQNSEQFF	TGTGCCAGCAGCTTAGCCCAAAACTCTGAGCAGTTCTTC
TRBV29-1	many	16	TRBJ1-1	NA	CSVGGATGRENTEAFF	TGCAGCGTTGGGGGGGCGACTGGGAGGGAGAACACTGAAGCTTTCTTT
TRBV29-1	NA	10	TRBJ1-5	TRBD1	CSVVQGAQHF	TGCAGCGTTGTACAGGGGGCCCAGCATTTT
TRBV9	NA	14	TRBJ1-1	NA	CASSQRQKNTEALF	TGTGCCAGCAGCCAACGACAAAAGAACACTGAAGCTCTCTTT
TRBV5-5	many	13	TRBJ2-2	NA	CASSFSDTGELFF	TGTGCCAGCAGCTTTTCTGACACCGGGGAGCTGTTTTTT
TRBV20-1	few	12	TRBJ1-1	NA	CSARPRDTEAFF	TGCAGTGCTAGGCCCCGGGACACTGAAGCTTTCTTT
TRBV20-1	NA	17	TRBJ1-6	TRBD1	CSARPGDRSSYNSPLHF	TGCAGTGCTAGACCGGGGGACAGGAGCTCCTATAATTCACCCCTCCACTTT
TRBV2	many	14	TRBJ2-7	TRBD2	CASRPSGTVGEQYF	TGTGCCAGTAGACCTAGCGGGACAGTTGGAGAGCAGTACTTC
TRBV6-6	many	15	TRBJ1-5	NA	CASSPYRGGNQPQHF	TGTGCCAGCAGCCCCTATCGGGGAGGGAATCAGCCCCAGCATTTT
TRBV12-3/TRBV12-4	NA	13	TRBJ1-4	NA	CASSWGTNEKLFF	TGTGCCAGCAGCTGGGGAACTAATGAAAAACTGTTTTTT
TRBV7-3	NA	13	TRBJ2-7	NA	CASSRDPGYEQYF	TGTGCCAGCAGCCGGGATCCGGGATACGAGCAGTACTTC
TRBV7-3	few	16	TRBJ1-6	TRBD1	CASSLTGGTGGSPLHF	TGTGCCAGCAGCTTAACCGGGGGGACAGGGGGTTCACCCCTCCACTTT
TRBV20-1	NA	12	TRBJ2-7	TRBD1	CSATGGFYEQYF	TGCAGTGCTACAGGGGGCTTTTACGAGCAGTACTTC
TRBV15	NA	18	TRBJ1-1	NA	CATSRVSLVQGLSTEAFF	TGTGCCACCAGCAGAGTGAGTTTGGTTCAGGGCCTGAGCACTGAAGCTTTCTTT
TRBV14	NA	13	TRBJ1-4	TRBD1	CASSQRTGEKLFF	TGTGCCAGCAGCCAACGGACAGGTGAAAAACTGTTTTTT
TRBV9	many	15	TRBJ2-2	NA	CASSVTGTNTGELFF	TGTGCCAGCAGCGTAACAGGGACGAACACCGGGGAGCTGTTTTTT
TRBV10-3	NA	13	TRBJ1-2	TRBD1	CAITEGQGNGYTF	TGTGCCATCACCGAGGGACAGGGGAACGGCTACACCTTC
TRBV4-1	few	16	TRBJ2-5	NA	CASSQTAPPMEETQYF	TGCGCCAGCAGCCAGACCGCCCCACCCATGGAGGAGACCCAGTACTTC
TRBV7-8	NA	15	TRBJ2-5	TRBD2	CASSPIVGGEETQYF	TGTGCCAGCAGCCCGATCGTCGGGGGGGAAGAGACCCAGTACTTC
TRBV7-3	few	15	TRBJ1-5	NA	CASSADSYSNQPQHF	TGTGCCAGCAGCGCGGACAGTTATAGCAATCAGCCCCAGCATTTT
TRBV12-3/TRBV12-4	many	14	TRBJ2-7	TRBD1	CASKLQGSSYEQYF	TGTGCCAGCAAATTACAGGGGTCATCCTACGAGCAGTACTTC
TRBV20-1	NA	16	TRBJ2-7	TRBD1	CSPPSLGQGVTYEQYF	TGCAGTCCACCCTCCTTGGGACAGGGGGTAACCTACGAGCAGTACTTC
TRBV20-1	NA	13	TRBJ2-5	TRBD1	CSAREGTGETQYF	TGCAGTGCTAGAGAGGGGACAGGAGAGACCCAGTACTTC
TRBV5-1	many	14	TRBJ2-5	NA	CASSPGRGLQTQYF	TGCGCCAGCAGCCCTGGTCGGGGGTTGCAGACCCAGTACTTC
TRBV20-1	NA	12	TRBJ1-6	NA	CSPMSGNSPLHF	TGCAGTCCTATGTCGGGAAATTCACCCCTCCACTTT
TRBV20-1	many	13	TRBJ2-5	NA	CSARGMRQETQYF	TGCAGTGCTAGAGGGATGCGCCAAGAGACCCAGTACTTC
TRBV19	NA	14	TRBJ1-2	NA	CASSMQGRVYGYTF	TGTGCCAGTAGTATGCAGGGGCGCGTCTATGGCTACACCTTC
TRBV29-1	many	11	TRBJ1-2	NA	CSVRVNYGYTF	TGCAGCGTTCGGGTCAACTATGGCTACACCTTC
TRBV24-1	NA	17	TRBJ2-6	TRBD1	CATSDSGQRSGANVLTF	TGTGCCACCAGTGATTCGGGACAGCGCTCTGGGGCCAACGTCCTGACTTTC
TRBV30	NA	14	TRBJ2-7	NA	CAWQRATASYEQYF	TGTGCCTGGCAAAGAGCTACAGCGTCCTACGAGCAGTACTTC
TRBV29-1	NA	13	TRBJ2-7	NA	CSVISLWAYEQYF	TGCAGCGTTATCAGTTTGTGGGCCTACGAGCAGTACTTC